This T cell receptor (beta chain) comes out of a study of vaccination and CD4 T cells after COVID-19. As for the study in general: Vaccination of participants consisted of two doses of either BNT162b2 or mRNA-1273 vaccine.

This CDR3 is built from 15 residues. Per germline, CDR1 LNHDA and CDR2 SQIVND (reference sequence). V shed 7 bases and J shed 0 bases, with 12 bases lying between them. As for treatment: approximately nine-day PBMC culture with coronavirus spike peptide pools or control peptides (ViraFEST assay). ViraFEST used peptide pools to expand antigen-specific T cells, then sequenced TCRs. This clonotype was seen only a few times. The target antigen is unknown. Cultured CD4+ T cell DNA was sequenced using the Oncomine TCR Beta short-read assay. Genomic DNA was isolated from CD4+ T cells that had been cultured. TCRdb itself ran the PCR reads through MiXCR, one entry per CDR3 protein. The sample gives some 14,000 distinct CDR3 sequences, less than 50% of which show up once; 10% is in the top ten.

This chain connects TRBV19 to TRBJ2-2; D unresolved. This sequence was found in a human donor who had recovered from COVID-19. The material sequenced was CD4+ T cells from blood, cultured in vitro. This CDR3 reads CASKALVPNTGELFF. In nucleotides, the CDR3 is TGTGCCAGTAAAGCGCTTGTGCCGAACACCGGGGAGCTGTTTTTT.